This T cell receptor beta chain was recorded in a study of T cell responses to AZD1222 COVID-19 vaccine. Comment on this clone: The target antigen is unknown.

Repertoires were generated with immunoSEQ multiplex PCR, while TCRdb's copy carries only in-frame clones and drops some. The sample records almost 80,000 clones, 75% to 90% being singletons. Study-wide points: Following two doses of AZD1222, Spike-specific TCR breadth and depth rose.

The CDR3 is 15 residues long. The germline gives CDR1 SGDLS, CDR2 YYNGEE. Between the trimmed V and J ends, which lost 0 bases and 4 bases, there was a span of 13 bases. The source of this sequence is an adult in good health. The J gene is TRBJ1-2, the V gene TRBV9; no definite D call. Sequenced material: peripheral blood, taken on day 0 of AZD1222 vaccination. The CDR3 sequence is CASSVGPDKTYGYTF. The CDR3 bases are TGTGCCAGCAGCGTAGGTCCTGACAAAACCTATGGCTACACCTTC.